These 12 T cell receptor beta chains were sequenced from one sample in a study of beta chain features in type 1 diabetes. As every portion of the isolated RNA was reverse transcribed, the sequencing read expressed TCRB transcripts. Assay used: immunoSEQ multiplex PCR; TCRdb lists only in-frame clones, some missing. Altogether about 350,000 clones are present, 20% being singletons, with the ten largest covering 0.044%. The sequenced sample was naive CD4+ T cells from blood. The receptors here all came from a woman aged 18-29 years in good health.

This sequence joins TRBV27 and TRBJ2-2; D remains ambiguous. The germline V and J ends were trimmed by 3 bases and 4 bases, with 6 bases remaining between them. Germline V lookup: CDR1 MNHEY, CDR2 SMNVEV (reference sequence). CDR3 length: 13 residues. Here the CDR3 reads CASSFYATGELFF. CDR3 DNA sequence: TGTGCCAGCAGTTTCTACGCCACCGGGGAGCTGTTTTTT.

V gene TRBV10-3 combines with J gene TRBJ2-1; 11 nucleotides agree with TRBD2. The junction had 4 bases not matched to a gene; V was cut back by 2 bases and J by 7 bases. The CDR3 runs to 15 residues. CDR1 is ENHRY, CDR2 SYGVKD, per germline. CDR3 protein: CAISEMASGRNEQFF. The CDR3 DNA is TGTGCCATCAGTGAGATGGCTAGCGGGAGGAATGAGCAGTTCTTC.

This clone was found a few times. The J gene is TRBJ1-5, the V gene TRBV4-1; 7 positions agree with TRBD1. Per germline, CDR1 MGHRA and CDR2 YSYEKL. J gave up 9 bases and V 1 base, and 9 bases lay outside the gene matches. The CDR3 is 15 residues long. CDR3 nucleotides: TGCGCCAGCAGCCAAGGACGACAGGGCGATTGGCCCCAGCATTTT. Translation: CASSQGRQGDWPQHF.

This clone was observed a few times. The chain couples TRBV18 to TRBJ2-2; D not resolved. The germline V and J ends were trimmed by 3 bases and 3 bases, with 8 bases remaining between them. Germline assignment: CDR1 KGHSH and CDR2 LQKENI. This CDR3 is 14 amino acids long. As DNA, the CDR3 is TGTGCCAGCTCACCGAACTCTCACACCGGGGAGCTGTTTTTT. This encodes CASSPNSHTGELFF.

This chain connects TRBV29-1 to TRBJ2-3; no clear D gene. The CDR3 is made up of 14 amino acids. CDR1 SQVTM and CDR2 ANQGSEA come from the germline V gene. The germline V and J ends were trimmed by 1 base and 2 bases, with 10 bases remaining between them. DNA for the CDR3: TGCAGCGTTGAAGGAGGTCCCTCCACAGATACGCAGTATTTT. Protein sequence: CSVEGGPSTDTQYF.

The chain uses TRBV7-9 and TRBJ1-5; TRBD1 might be the D (5 bases). V was clipped by 5 bases and J by 15 bases, with 14 bases between them. The germline gives CDR1 SEHNR, CDR2 FQNEAQ (reference sequence). The CDR3 spans 11 residues. The CDR3 sequence is CASSINRKLHF. CDR3 DNA: TGTGCCAGCAGCATCAACAGGAAACTGCATTTT.

This clone was observed a handful of times. The V gene is TRBV14, the J gene TRBJ2-1; D ambiguous. The V end was cut by 2 bases, the J end by 0 bases, with 8 bases between. The CDR3 is 15 amino acids. CDR1 SGHDN and CDR2 FVKESK come from the germline V gene. In nucleotides, the CDR3 is TGTGCCAGCAGCCAACGCGAAACCTCCTACAATGAGCAGTTCTTC. Translation gives CASSQRETSYNEQFF.

This clone was seen only a few times. The gene calls are TRBV7-2 and TRBJ1-1; the match to TRBD1 covers 7 bases. The V segment lost 6 bases and the J segment 0 bases; nucleotides outside the gene matches: 4. Germline CDR1 SGHTA, CDR2 FQGNSA. The CDR3 loop spans 14 amino acids. The CDR3 nucleotides are TGTGCCAGCAGACCGACAGGGATGAACACTGAAGCTTTCTTT. Its translation is CASRPTGMNTEAFF.

This clone has just a few counts. The chain carries TRBV19 and TRBJ2-3; 12 nucleotides align to TRBD2. Germline trimming cut 7 bases from V and 2 bases from J; bases unmatched to any gene: 22. This CDR3 is built from 21 residues. From germline, CDR1 is LNHDA and CDR2 SQIVND (reference sequence). The CDR3 reads CASKQRLAGEVRSRSTDTQYF. DNA of the CDR3: TGTGCCAGTAAGCAGCGACTAGCGGGAGAAGTGCGTTCTCGGTCCACAGATACGCAGTATTTT.

This chain connects TRBV7-2 to TRBJ2-3, with D perhaps TRBD1 (5 bases). Trimming took off 5 bases at V and 9 bases at J, with 12 bases between the two ends. The CDR3 is 12 residues long. Germline loops: CDR1 SGHTA, CDR2 FQGNSA. CDR3 coding DNA: TGTGCCAGCAGCCCGATCAGGGCAACGCAGTATTTT. Protein product: CASSPIRATQYF.

This clone appeared a few times. The rearrangement uses TRBV2 and TRBJ2-3; 7 nucleotides match TRBD1. V lost 8 bases to trimming and J lost 5 bases; unmatched junction nucleotides: 7. CDR1 SNHLY and CDR2 FYNNEI come from the germline V gene. This CDR3 contains 13 residues. The CDR3 region is CASGRQGQDTQYF. Here the CDR3 DNA reads TGTGCCAGCGGGAGACAGGGTCAAGATACGCAGTATTTT.

The V call is TRBV6-5, the J call TRBJ2-7, with TRBD1 matching 7 bases. The V gene's germline CDR1 is MNHEY and CDR2 SVGAGI. The V and J ends lost 4 bases and 1 base, in that order; junction bases with no gene match: 1. The CDR3 has 13 amino acids. The CDR3 DNA is TGTGCCAGCAGTTTGGACAGGTCCTACGAGCAGTACTTC. This sequence encodes CASSLDRSYEQYF.